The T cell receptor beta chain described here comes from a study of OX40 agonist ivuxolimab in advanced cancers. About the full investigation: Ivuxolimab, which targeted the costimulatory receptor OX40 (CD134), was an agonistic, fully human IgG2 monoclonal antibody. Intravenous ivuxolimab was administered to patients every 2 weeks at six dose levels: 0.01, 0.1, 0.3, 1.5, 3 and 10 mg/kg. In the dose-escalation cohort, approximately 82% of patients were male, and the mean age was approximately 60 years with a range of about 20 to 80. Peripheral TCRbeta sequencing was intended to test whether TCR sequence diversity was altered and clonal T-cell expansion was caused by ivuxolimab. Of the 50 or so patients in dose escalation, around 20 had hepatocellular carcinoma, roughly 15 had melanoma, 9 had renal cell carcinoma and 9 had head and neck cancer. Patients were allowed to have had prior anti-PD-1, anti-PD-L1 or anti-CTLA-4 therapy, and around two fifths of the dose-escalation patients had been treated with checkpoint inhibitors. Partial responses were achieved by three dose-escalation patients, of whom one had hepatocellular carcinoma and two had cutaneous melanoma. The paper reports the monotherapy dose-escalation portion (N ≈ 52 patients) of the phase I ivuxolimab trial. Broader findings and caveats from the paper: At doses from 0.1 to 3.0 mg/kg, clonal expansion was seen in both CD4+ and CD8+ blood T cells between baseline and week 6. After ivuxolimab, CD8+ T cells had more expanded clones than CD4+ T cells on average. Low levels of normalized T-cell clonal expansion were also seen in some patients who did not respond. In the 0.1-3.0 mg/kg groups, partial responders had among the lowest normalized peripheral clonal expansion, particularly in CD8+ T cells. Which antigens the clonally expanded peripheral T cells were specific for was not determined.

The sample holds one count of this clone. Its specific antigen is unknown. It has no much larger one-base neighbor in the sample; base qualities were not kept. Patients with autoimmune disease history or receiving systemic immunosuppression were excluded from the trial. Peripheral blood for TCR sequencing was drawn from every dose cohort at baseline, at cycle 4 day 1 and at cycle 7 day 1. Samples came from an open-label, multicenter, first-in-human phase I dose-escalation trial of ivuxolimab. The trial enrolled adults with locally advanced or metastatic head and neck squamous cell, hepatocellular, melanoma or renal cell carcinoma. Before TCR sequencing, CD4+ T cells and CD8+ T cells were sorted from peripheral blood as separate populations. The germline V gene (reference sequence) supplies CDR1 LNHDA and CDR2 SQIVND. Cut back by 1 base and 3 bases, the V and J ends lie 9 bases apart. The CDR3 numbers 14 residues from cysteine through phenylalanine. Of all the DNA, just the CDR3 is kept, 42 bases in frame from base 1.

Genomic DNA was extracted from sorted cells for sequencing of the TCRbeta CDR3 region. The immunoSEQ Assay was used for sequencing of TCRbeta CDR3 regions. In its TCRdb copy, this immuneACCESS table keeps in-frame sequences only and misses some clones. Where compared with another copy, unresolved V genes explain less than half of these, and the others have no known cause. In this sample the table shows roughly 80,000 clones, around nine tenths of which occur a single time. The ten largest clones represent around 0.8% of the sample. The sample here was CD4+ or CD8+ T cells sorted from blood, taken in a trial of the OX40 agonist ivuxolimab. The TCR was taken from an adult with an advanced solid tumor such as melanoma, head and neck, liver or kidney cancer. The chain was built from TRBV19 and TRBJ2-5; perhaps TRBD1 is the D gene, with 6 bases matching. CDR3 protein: CASSIGSGEETQYF. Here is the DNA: TGTGCCAGTAGTATAGGTTCAGGGGAAGAGACCCAGTACTTC.